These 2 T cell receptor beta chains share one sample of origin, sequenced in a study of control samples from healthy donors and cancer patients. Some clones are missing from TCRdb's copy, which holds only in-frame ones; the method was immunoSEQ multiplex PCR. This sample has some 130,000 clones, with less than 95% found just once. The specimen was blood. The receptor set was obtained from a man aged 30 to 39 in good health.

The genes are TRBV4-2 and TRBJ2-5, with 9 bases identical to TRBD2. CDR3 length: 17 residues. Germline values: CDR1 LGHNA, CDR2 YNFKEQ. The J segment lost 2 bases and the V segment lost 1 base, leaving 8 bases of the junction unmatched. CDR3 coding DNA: TGTGCCAGCAGCCAAGGGCTAGCGGGGCTCAATCAAGAGACCCAGTACTTC. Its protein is CASSQGLAGLNQETQYF.

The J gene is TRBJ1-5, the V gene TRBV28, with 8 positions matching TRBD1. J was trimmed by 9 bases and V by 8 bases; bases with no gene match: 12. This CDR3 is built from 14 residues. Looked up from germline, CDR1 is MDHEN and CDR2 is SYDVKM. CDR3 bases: TGTGCCAGCGCCTCCCCAACAGGGGGAAGGCCCCAGCATTTT. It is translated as CASASPTGGRPQHF.